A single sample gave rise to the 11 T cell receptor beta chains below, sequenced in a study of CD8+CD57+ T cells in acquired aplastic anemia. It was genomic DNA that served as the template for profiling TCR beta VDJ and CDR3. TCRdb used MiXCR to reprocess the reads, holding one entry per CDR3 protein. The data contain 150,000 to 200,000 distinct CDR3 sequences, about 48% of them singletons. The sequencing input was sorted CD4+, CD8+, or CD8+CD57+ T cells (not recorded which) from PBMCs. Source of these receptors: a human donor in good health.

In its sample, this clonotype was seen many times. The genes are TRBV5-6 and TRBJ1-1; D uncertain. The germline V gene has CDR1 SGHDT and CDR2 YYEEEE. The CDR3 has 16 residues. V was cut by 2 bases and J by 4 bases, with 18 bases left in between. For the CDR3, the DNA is TGTGCCAGCAGCTTCCAAGGGAGGCTACTGGGCACTGAAGCTTTCTTT. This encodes CASSFQGRLLGTEAFF.

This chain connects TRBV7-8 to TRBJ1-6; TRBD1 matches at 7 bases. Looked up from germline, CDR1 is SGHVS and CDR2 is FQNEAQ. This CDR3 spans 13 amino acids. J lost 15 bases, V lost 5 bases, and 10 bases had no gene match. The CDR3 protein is CASSGGLDRFLHF. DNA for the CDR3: TGTGCCAGCAGCGGAGGCCTGGACAGGTTCCTCCACTTT.

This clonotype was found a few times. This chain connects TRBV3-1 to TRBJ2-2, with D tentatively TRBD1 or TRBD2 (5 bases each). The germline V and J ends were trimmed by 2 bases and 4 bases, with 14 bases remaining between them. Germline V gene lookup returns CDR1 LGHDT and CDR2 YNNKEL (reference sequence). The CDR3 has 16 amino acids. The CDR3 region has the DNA TGTGCCAGCAGCCAAAGAACCGGGGCGTTCACCGGGGAGCTGTTTTTT. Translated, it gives CASSQRTGAFTGELFF.

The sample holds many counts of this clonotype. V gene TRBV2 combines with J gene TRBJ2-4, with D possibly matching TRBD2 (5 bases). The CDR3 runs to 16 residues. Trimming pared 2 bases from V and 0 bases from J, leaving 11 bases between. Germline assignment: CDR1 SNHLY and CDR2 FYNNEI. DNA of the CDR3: TGTGCCAGCAGTGAAATGGTAGGAGGAGCCAAAAACATTCAGTACTTC. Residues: CASSEMVGGAKNIQYF.

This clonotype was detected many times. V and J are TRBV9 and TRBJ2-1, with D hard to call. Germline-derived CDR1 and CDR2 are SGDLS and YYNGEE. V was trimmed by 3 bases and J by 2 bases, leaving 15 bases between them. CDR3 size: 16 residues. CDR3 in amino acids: CASSEGVTLTYNEQFF. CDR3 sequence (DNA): TGTGCCAGCAGCGAGGGTGTTACGTTAACCTACAATGAGCAGTTCTTC.

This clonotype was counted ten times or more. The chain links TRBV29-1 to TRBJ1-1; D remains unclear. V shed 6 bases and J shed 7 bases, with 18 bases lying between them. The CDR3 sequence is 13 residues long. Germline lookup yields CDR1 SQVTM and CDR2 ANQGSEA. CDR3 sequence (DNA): TGCAGCGTCGAGTTTAGGTTTCAGGTTGAAGCTTTCTTT. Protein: CSVEFRFQVEAFF.

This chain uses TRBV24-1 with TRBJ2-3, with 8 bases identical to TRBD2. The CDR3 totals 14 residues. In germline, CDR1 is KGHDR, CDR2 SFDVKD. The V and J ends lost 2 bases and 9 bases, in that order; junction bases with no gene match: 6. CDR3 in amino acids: CATSDSAGGRTQYF. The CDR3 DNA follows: TGTGCCACCAGTGATTCGGCGGGCGGGAGGACGCAGTATTTT.

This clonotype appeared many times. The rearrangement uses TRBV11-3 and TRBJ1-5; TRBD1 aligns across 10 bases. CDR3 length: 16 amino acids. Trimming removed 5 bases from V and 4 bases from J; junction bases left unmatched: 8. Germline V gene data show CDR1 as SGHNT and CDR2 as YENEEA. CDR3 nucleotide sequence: TGTGCCAGCAGCCTCTACAGGACAGGGGGTAATCAGCCCCAGCATTTT. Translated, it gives CASSLYRTGGNQPQHF.

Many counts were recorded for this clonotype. The CDR3 bases are TGTGCCAGCAGCGTAGAGGGAGCCGGAAATTCACCCCTCCACTTT. Translating it yields CASSVEGAGNSPLHF. The chain joins TRBV9 to TRBJ1-6, with D uncertain. The CDR3 totals 15 residues. The V end was cut by 0 bases, the J end by 7 bases, with 11 bases between. Germline V gene lookup returns CDR1 SGDLS and CDR2 YYNGEE. The whole variable domain, filled in from reference TRBV9 and TRBJ1-6, reads DSGVTQTPKHLITATGQRVTLRCSPRSGDLSVYWYQQSLDQGLQFLIQYYNGEERAKGNILERFSAQQFPDLHSELNLSSLELGDSALYFCASSVEGAGNSPLHFGNGTRLTVT.

This chain's CDR3 is CASRFNRNTEAFF. The CDR3, as DNA: TGTGCCAGCAGATTCAACAGGAACACTGAAGCTTTCTTT. This chain connects TRBV2 to TRBJ1-1; D is ambiguous. The CDR3 sequence is 13 residues long. Germline CDR1 reads SNHLY; CDR2 reads FYNNEI. Trimming removed 6 bases from V and 1 base from J, with 9 bases in between.

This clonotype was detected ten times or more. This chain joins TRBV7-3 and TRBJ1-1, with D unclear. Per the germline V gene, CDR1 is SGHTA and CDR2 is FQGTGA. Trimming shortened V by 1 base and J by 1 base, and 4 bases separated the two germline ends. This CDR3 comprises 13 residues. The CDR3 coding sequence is TGTGCCAGCAGCTTAATGCGGAACACTGAAGCTTTCTTT. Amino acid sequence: CASSLMRNTEAFF.